This T cell receptor beta chain was recovered during a study of blood T cells in healthy people across ages. Combining a sample-barcoded 5' primer with a J-beta primer mix, a second PCR ran for 7 to 11 cycles. One entry per CDR3 protein, called by TCRdb with MiXCR from the 5' RACE reads. The table includes some 640,000 distinct CDR3 sequences, approximately 50% detected once. This CDR3 is 16 amino acids long. Germline CDR1 is SGHTA and CDR2 is FQGNSA. This clonotype has more than one count but fewer than ten. One end of the junction does not line up with germline, which may come from a read error. This TCR derives from a woman aged 55-70 years in good health. The V and J genes are TRBV7-2 and TRBJ2-1; D is uncertain. Input material: blood. CDR3 residues: CASIFEAQSSYDEQFF. CDR3 DNA: TGTGCCAGCATTTTCGAGGCCCAGAGCTCCTACGATGAGCAGTTCTTC.